The rows below give T cell receptor beta chains drawn from one sample of a study of response to subunit inactivated influenza vaccine. TCRdb reprocessed the RT-PCR reads with MiXCR, giving one entry per CDR3 protein. The table shows fewer than 650,000 distinct CDR3 sequences, with roughly 13% occurring only once. This specimen consisted of PBMCs from blood, obtained around seven weeks after vaccination. Receptor source: a man between 50 and 59 years old who received an inactivated influenza vaccine. Both conserved end residues are trimmed from each CDR3.

13,TRBV7-2,ASSLAGLMNTEAF
12,TRBV18,ASSNLVSYNEQF
13,TRBV20-1,SAREGLAGVREQF
13,TRBV9,ASSADEGGNQPQH
18,TRBV11-2,ASSLVYTSGRPFLYNEQF
13,TRBV6-1,ASSHRDTSGNTIY
15,TRBV12-3/TRBV12-4,ASSPLLAGGATDTQN
12,TRBV15,ATSGRPQYNEQF
16,TRBV4-3,ASSQDPWVSLSTGELF
11,TRBV27,ASSLLGGTEAF
14,TRBV27,ASSLFGSTGNTEAF
14,TRBV29-1,SVDRRLAGDMETQY
13,TRBV3-1,ASSQGSGTSGRQF
14,TRBV4-3,ASSQDGGQGDTEAF
11,TRBV7-6,ASSLQISYEQY
12,TRBV2,ASGRLASYNEQF
13,TRBV6-2/TRBV6-3,ASSYWGQGAYEQY
16,TRBV11-1,ASSLASGFVQGVYEQY
13,TRBV24-1,ATSDFGRDDGELF
13,TRBV5-1,ASSLLSTGDTEAF
12,TRBV3-1,ASRTGGLRNTIY
11,TRBV5-1,ASSSGTVDEQF
14,TRBV9,ASSVRGAGATDTQY
10,TRBV15,ATSREPETQY
13,TRBV14,ASSPWGTGTYEQY
11,TRBV7-9,ASTPVLARGYT
14,TRBV4-3,ASSQAASPGGTVQY
13,TRBV5-1,ASSLGRQGDYGYT
14,TRBV10-3,AISESRRGPTDTQY
14,TRBV30,AWSFKRALAKNIQY
14,TRBV7-8,ASSLPPSTVNTEAF
14,TRBV5-1,ASAQGGESSYNEQF
16,TRBV7-3,ASSSQPGLVSGTDTQY
13,TRBV20-1,SAIDAGPHGSPLH
13,TRBV15,ATSRPSGGAQTQY
11,TRBV7-7,ASSADWDNEQF
10,TRBV20-1,SARNWHREQF
12,TRBV7-2,ASRIIWTADEQY
13,TRBV12-3/TRBV12-4,ASSGGRGSSYEQY
12,TRBV20-1,SASGTSLLNTQY
11,TRBV19,ASSIGGVNTQY
11,TRBV10-3,AISESWGTEAF
15,TRBV7-6,ASSFTFREGRTDTQY
16,TRBV11-2,ASSLEKTRGRVYEKLF